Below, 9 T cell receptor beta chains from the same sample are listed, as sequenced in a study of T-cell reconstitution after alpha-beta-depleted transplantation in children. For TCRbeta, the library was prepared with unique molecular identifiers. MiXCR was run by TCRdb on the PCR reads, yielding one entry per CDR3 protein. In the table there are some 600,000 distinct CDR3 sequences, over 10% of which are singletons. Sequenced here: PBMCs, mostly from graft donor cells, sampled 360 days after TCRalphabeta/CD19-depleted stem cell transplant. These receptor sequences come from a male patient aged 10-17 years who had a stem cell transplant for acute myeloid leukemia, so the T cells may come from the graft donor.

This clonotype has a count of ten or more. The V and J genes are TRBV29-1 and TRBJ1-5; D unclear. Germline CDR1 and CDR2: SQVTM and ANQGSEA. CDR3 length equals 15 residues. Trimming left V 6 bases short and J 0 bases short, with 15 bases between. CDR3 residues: CSVQISHTSNQPQHF. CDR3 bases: TGCAGCGTCCAAATTTCACACACTAGCAATCAGCCCCAGCATTTT.

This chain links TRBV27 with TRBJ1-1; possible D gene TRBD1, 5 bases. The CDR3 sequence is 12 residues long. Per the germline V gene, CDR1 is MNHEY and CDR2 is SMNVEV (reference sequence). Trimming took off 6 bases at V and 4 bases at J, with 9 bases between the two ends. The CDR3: CASSQGGTEAFF. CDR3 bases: TGTGCCAGCAGCCAGGGTGGCACTGAAGCTTTCTTT.

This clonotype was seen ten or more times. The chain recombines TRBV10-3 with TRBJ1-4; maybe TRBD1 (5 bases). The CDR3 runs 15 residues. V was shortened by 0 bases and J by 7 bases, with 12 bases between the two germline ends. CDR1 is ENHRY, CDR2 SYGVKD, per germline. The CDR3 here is CAISESQGAGEKLFF. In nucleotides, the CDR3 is TGTGCCATCAGTGAGTCCCAGGGCGCGGGTGAAAAACTGTTTTTT.

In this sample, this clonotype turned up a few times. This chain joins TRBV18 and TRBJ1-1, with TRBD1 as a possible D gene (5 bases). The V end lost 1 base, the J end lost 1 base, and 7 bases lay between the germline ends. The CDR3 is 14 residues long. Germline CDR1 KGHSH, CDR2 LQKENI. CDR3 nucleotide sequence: TGTGCCAGCTCACCACTGCAGGGGAACACTGAAGCTTTCTTT. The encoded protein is CASSPLQGNTEAFF.

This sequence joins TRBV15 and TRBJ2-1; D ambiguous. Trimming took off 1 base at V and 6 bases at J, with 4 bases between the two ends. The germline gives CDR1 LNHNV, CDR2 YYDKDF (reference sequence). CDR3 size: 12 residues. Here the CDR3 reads CATSRVSNEQFF. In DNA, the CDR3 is TGTGCCACCAGCAGAGTTTCCAATGAGCAGTTCTTC.

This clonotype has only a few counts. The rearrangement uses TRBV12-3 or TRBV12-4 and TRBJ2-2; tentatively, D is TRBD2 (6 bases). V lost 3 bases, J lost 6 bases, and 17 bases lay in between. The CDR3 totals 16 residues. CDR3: CASSLVEGSRPGELFF. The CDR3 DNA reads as TGTGCCAGCAGTTTGGTGGAGGGAAGTCGGCCCGGGGAGCTGTTTTTT.

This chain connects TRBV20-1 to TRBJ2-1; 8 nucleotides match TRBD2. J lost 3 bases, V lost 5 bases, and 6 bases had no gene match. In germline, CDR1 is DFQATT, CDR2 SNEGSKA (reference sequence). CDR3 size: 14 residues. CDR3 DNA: TGCAGTGCTTTACTAGCGGCACTCTACAATGAGCAGTTCTTC. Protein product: CSALLAALYNEQFF.

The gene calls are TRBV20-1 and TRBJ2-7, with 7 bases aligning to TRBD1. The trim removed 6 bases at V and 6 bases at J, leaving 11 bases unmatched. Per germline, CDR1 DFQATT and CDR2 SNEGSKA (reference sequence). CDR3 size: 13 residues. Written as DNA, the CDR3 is TGCAGTGCGGGACAGATACTCGGCGGCGAGCAGTACTTC. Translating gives CSAGQILGGEQYF.

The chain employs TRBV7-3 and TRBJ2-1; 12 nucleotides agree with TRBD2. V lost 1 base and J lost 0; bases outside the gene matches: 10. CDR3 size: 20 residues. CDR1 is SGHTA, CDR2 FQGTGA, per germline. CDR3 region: CASSLRPGTSGLSSYNEQFF. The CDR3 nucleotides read TGTGCCAGCAGCTTAAGACCCGGGACTAGCGGGCTGAGCTCCTACAATGAGCAGTTCTTC.